The clone carrying this T cell receptor (beta chain) was recorded at least ten times. Its target is not known. The V end was cut by 4 bases, the J end by 0 bases, with 7 bases between. Germline V gene sequence: CDR1 SGHTA, CDR2 FQGNSA. This CDR3 spans 14 amino acids. Unique molecular identifiers were attached to individual cDNA molecules. TCRdb re-called the 5' RACE reads with MiXCR, one entry per CDR3 protein. The top ten hold around 4.5% of the sample, which has about 22,000 distinct CDR3 sequences, approximately 5% seen once. These data are taken from a study of early T cells in non-severe SARS-CoV-2 infection. The overall study: Sequencing was performed on bulk RNA from unsorted whole blood, leaving chains unpaired. Study conclusions and caveats: VDJdb matching skewed toward anti-spike CD8 responses, missing private and CD4 specificities.

This TCR came from an adult who was a healthcare worker with PCR-confirmed SARS-CoV-2 infection or an uninfected control (not recorded which). This rearrangement joins TRBV7-2 to TRBJ1-5; no clear D gene. The sequenced material came from whole blood. The CDR3 coding sequence is TGTGCCAGCAGCTGGACGGATAGCAATCAGCCCCAGCATTTT. The encoded protein is CASSWTDSNQPQHF.